The clone carrying this T cell receptor (beta chain) was detected only a few times. What it binds is unknown. Total RNA, at least 5.5 micrograms per sample, was extracted from PBMCs. It was with a sample-barcoded 5' primer and a J-beta primer mix that a second PCR of about 7 to 12 cycles was run. Using its own MiXCR run on the 5' RACE reads, TCRdb lists one record per CDR3 protein. The table shows just under 750,000 distinct CDR3 sequences, with over 20% occurring only once. V lost 7 bases, J lost 8 bases, and 14 bases lay in between. This CDR3 is 12 amino acids long. CDR1 MDHEN and CDR2 SYDVKM come from the germline V gene. The source of the sample is a study of blood T cells in healthy people across ages. Across the whole study: Researchers report that template switching captured about one barcoded beta molecule per two T cells.

General study points: Naive T cell percentage by flow cytometry tracked strongly with beta diversity.

Sequences were obtained from blood. The origin of this receptor is a man in his 70s in good health. The rearrangement joins TRBV28 to TRBJ1-2; D is unresolved. The CDR3 spells CASTEQQYGYTF. CDR3 bases: TGTGCCAGCACTGAGCAGCAATACGGCTACACCTTC.